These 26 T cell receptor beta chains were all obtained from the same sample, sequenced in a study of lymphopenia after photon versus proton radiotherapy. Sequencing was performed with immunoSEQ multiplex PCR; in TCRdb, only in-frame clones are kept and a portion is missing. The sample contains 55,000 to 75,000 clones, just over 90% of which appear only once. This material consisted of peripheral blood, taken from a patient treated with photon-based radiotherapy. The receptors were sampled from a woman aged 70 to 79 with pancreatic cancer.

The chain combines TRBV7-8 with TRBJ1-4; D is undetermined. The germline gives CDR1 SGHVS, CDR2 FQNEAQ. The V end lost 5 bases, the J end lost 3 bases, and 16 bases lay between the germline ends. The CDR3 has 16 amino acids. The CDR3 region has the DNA TGTGCCAGCAGCCAGCTTAACCCCGGAGCTAATGAAAAACTGTTTTTT. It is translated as CASSQLNPGANEKLFF.

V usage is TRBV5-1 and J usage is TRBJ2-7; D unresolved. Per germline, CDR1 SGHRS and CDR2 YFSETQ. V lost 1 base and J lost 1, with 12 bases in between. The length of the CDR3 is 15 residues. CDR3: CASSLSEAGSYEQYF. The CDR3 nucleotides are TGCGCCAGCAGCTTGAGTGAAGCAGGATCCTACGAGCAGTACTTC.

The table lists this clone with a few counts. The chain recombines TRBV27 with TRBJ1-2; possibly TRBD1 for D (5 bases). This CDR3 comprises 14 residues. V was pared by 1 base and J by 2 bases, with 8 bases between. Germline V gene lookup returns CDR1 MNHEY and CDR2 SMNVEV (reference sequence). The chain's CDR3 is CASSLYPGNYGYTF. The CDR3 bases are TGTGCCAGCAGTTTATATCCAGGGAACTATGGCTACACCTTC.

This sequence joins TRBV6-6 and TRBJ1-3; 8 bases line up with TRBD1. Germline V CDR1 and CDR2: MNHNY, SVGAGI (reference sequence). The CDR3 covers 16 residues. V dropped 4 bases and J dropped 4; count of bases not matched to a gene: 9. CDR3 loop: CASSSKTTGEGNTIYF. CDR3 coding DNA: TGTGCCAGCAGTTCAAAGACGACAGGGGAGGGAAACACCATATATTTT.

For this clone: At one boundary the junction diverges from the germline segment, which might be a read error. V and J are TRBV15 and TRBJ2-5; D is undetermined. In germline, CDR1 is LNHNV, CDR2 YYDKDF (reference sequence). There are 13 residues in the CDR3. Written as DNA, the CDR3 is TGTGCCACCAGCAGACCTGACCAGGAGACCCAGTACTTC. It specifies CATSRPDQETQYF.

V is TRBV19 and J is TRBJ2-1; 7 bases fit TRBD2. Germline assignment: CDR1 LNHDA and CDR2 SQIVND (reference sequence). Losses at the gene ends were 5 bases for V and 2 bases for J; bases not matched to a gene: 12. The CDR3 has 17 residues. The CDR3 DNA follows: TGTGCCAGTAGTTCCCTCCCGCAGGGAGGGCCCTACAATGAGCAGTTCTTC. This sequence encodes CASSSLPQGGPYNEQFF.

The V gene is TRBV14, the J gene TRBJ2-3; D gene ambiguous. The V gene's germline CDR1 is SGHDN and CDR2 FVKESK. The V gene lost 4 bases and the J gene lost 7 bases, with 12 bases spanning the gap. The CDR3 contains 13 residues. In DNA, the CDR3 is TGTGCCAGCAGCCCCGACAACATCTATACGCAGTATTTT. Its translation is CASSPDNIYTQYF.

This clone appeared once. CDR3 amino acids: CASSSGSGTPGSPLHF. CDR3 nucleotide sequence: TGTGCCAGCAGCTCAGGCTCCGGGACACCGGGTTCACCCCTCCACTTT. The V gene is TRBV11-1, the J gene TRBJ1-6; perhaps TRBD1 as D (6 bases). Germline V lookup: CDR1 SGHAT, CDR2 FQDESV (reference sequence). Deletions cut 4 bases from V and 9 bases from J, with 19 bases between. This CDR3 region has 16 residues.

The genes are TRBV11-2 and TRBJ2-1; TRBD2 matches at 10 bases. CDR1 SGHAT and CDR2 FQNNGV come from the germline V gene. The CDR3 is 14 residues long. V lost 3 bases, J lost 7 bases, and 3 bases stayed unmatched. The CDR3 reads CASSFTSGTNEQFF. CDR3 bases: TGTGCCAGCAGCTTTACTAGCGGGACTAATGAGCAGTTCTTC.

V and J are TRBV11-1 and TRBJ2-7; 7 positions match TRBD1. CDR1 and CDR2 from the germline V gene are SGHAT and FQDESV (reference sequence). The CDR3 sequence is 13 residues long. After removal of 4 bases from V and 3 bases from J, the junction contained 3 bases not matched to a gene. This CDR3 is CASSSGQIYEQYF. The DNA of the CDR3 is TGTGCCAGCAGCTCGGGACAGATCTACGAGCAGTACTTC.

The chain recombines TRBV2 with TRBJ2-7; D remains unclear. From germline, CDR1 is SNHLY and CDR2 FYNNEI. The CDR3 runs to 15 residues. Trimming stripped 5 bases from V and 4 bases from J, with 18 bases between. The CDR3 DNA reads TGTGCCAGCAGTTACCAAAGTGGGCCATCTTACGAGCAGTACTTC. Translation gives CASSYQSGPSYEQYF. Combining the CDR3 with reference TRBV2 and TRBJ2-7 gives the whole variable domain EPEVTQTPSHQVTQMGQEVILRCVPISNHLYFYWYRQILGQKVEFLVSFYNNEISEKSEIFDDQFSVERPDGSNFTLKIRSTKLEDSAMYFCASSYQSGPSYEQYFGPGTRLTVT.

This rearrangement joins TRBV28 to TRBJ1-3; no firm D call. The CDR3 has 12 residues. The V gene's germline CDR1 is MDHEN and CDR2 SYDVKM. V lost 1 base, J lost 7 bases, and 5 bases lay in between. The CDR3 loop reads CASSLSGNTIYF. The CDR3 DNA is TGTGCCAGCAGTTTATCCGGGAACACCATATATTTT.

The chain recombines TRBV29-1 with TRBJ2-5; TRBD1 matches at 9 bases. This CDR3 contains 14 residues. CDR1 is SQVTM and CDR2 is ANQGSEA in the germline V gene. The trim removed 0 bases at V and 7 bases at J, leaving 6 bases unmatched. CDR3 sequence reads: CSVEDQGQGRTQYF. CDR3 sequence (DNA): TGCAGCGTTGAAGATCAAGGACAGGGGAGGACCCAGTACTTC.

The chain's CDR3 is CASSFRSEDTQYF. DNA of the CDR3: TGCGCCAGCTCTTTCCGCAGTGAAGATACGCAGTATTTT. The rearrangement links TRBV5-1 to TRBJ2-3; no definite D call. This CDR3 spans 13 amino acids. In germline, CDR1 is SGHRS, CDR2 YFSETQ. The V end was cut by 7 bases, the J end by 5 bases, with 14 bases between.

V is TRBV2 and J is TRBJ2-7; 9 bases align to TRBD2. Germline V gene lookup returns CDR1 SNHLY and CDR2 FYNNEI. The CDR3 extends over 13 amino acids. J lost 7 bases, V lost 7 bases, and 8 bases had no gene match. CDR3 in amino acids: CASTGREGREQYF. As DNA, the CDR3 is TGTGCCAGCACTGGGCGGGAGGGCCGAGAGCAGTACTTC.

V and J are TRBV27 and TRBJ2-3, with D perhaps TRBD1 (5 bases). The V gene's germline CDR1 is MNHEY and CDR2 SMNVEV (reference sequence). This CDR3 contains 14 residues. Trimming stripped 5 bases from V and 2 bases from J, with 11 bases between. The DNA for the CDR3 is TGTGCCAGCAGTCCACCCAGGGCCACAGATACGCAGTATTTT. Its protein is CASSPPRATDTQYF.

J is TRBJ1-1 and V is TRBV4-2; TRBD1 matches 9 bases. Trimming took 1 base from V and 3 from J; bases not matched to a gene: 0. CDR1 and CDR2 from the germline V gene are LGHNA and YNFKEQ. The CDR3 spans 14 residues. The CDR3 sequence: CASSQGTGDTEAFF. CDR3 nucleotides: TGTGCCAGCAGCCAAGGGACAGGGGACACTGAAGCTTTCTTT.

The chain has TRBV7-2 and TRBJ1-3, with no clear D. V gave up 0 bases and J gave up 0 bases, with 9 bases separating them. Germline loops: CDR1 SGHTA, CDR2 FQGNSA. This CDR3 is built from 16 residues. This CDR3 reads CASSLADDGSGNTIYF. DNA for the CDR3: TGTGCCAGCAGCTTAGCGGACGATGGCTCTGGAAACACCATATATTTT.

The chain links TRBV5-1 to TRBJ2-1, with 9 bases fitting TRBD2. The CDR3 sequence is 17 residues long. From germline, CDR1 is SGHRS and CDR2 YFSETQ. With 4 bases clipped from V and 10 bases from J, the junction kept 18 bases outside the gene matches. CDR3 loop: CASSVSTGTSPGGEQFF. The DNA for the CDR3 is TGCGCCAGCAGCGTATCGACCGGGACTAGCCCCGGGGGGGAGCAGTTCTTC.

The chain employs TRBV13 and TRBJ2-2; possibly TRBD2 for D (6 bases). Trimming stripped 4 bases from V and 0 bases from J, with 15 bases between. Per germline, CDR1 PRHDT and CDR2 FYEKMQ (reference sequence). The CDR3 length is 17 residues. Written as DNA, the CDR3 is TGTGCCAGCAGCTGGGCCGGGACTTGGGCGAACACCGGGGAGCTGTTTTTT. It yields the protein CASSWAGTWANTGELFF.

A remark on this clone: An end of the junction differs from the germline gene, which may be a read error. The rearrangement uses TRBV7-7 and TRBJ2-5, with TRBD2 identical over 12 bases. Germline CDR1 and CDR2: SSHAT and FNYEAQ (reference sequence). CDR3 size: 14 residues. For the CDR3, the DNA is TGTGCTAGCAGCGGGGGGACTAGCGGGGAGACCCAGTACTTC. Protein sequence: CASSGGTSGETQYF.

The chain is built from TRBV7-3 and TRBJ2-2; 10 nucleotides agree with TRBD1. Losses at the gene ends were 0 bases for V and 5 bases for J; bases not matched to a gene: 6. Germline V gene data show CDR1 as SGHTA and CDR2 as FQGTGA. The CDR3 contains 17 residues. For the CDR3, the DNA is TGTGCCAGCAGCTTAACGTTCGGGACAGGGGTGACCGGGGAGCTGTTTTTT. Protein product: CASSLTFGTGVTGELFF.

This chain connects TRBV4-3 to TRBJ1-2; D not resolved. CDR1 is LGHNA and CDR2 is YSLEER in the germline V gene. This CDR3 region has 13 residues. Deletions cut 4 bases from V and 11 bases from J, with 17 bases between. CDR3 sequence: CASSPSSLSWYTF. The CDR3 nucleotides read TGCGCCAGCAGCCCCTCGTCTCTTTCGTGGTACACCTTC.

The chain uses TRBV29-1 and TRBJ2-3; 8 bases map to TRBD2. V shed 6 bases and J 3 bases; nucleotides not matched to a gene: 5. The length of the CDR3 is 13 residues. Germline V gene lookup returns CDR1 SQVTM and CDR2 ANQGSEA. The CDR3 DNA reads TGCAGCGTGGGCGGGAGGTATACAGATACGCAGTATTTT. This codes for CSVGGRYTDTQYF.

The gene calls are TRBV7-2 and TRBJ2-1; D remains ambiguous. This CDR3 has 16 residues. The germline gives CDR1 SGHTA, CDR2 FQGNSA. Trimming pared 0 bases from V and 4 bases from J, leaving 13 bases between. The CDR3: CASSLAAEITYNEQFF. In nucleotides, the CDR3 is TGTGCCAGCAGCTTAGCTGCGGAAATAACGTACAATGAGCAGTTCTTC.

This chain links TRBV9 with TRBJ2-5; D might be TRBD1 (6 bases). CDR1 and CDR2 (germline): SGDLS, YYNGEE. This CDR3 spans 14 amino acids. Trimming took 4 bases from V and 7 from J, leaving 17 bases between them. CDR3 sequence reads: CASSKGDTFGTQYF. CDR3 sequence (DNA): TGTGCCAGCAGCAAGGGGGACACCTTCGGGACCCAGTACTTC.